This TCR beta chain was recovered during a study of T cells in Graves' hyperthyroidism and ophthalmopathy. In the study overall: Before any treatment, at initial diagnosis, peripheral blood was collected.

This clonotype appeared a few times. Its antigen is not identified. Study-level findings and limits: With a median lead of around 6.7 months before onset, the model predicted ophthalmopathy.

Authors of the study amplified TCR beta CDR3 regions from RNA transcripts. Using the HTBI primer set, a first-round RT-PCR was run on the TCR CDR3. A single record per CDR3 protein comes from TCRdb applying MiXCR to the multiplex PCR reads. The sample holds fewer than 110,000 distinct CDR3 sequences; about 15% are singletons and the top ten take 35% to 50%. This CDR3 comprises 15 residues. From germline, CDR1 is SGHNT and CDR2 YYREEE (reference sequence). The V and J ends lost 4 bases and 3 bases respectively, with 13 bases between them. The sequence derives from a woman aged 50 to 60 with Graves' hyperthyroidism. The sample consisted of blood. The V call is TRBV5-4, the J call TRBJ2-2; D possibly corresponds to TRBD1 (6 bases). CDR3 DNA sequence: TGTGCCAGCAGCCCCGGACAGCTATACACCGGGGAGCTGTTTTTT. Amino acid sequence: CASSPGQLYTGELFF.